This T cell receptor beta chain emerged from a study of T cell responses to AZD1222 COVID-19 vaccine. Study conclusions and caveats: The donor cohort was predominantly white British with a female majority, and clonal diversity may have been underestimated.

Method: immunoSEQ multiplex PCR; TCRdb's copy keeps in-frame clones and lacks some. The sample has under 150,000 clones, 92% seen once; the top ten hold about 10%. In regard to this clone: Its antigen is not known.

Second-dose schedules of about 4 or about 12 weeks were combined. Unmatched junction bases numbered 4, after V lost 0 bases and J lost 8 bases. Germline V gives CDR1 SGHNT, CDR2 YYREEE (reference sequence). There are 13 residues in the CDR3. This sample comprised peripheral blood, obtained 28 days after the second AZD1222 dose. The clonotype was recovered from an adult who received the AZD1222 COVID-19 vaccine. The chain combines TRBV5-4 with TRBJ1-2; 7 nucleotides line up with TRBD1. This chain's CDR3 is CASSLDPGGGYTF. In DNA form, the CDR3 reads TGTGCCAGCAGCTTGGATCCAGGGGGAGGCTACACCTTC.